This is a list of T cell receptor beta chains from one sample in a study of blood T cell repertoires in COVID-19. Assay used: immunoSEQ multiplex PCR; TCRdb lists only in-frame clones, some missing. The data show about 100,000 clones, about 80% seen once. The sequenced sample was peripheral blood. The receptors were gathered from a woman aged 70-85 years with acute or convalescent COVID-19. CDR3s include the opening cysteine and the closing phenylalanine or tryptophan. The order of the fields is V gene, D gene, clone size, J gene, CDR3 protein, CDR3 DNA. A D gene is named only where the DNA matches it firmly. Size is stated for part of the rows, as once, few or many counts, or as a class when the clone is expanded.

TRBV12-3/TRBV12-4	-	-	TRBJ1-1	CASSLAALTEAFF	TGTGCCAGCAGTTTAGCGGCCTTGACTGAAGCTTTCTTT
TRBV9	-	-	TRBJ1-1	CASSVALNTEAFF	TGTGCCAGCAGCGTAGCGTTGAACACTGAAGCTTTCTTT
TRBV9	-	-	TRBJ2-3	CASSVVGSGIGDTQYF	TGTGCCAGCAGCGTAGTGGGTAGCGGTATAGGAGATACGCAGTATTTT
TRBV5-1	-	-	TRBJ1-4	CASSLNPTGNVEKLFF	TGCGCCAGCAGCCTTAATCCTACAGGGAACGTGGAAAAACTGTTTTTT
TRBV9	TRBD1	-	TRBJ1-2	CASGPGTESFYGYTF	TGTGCCAGCGGACCGGGGACAGAATCTTTCTATGGCTACACCTTC
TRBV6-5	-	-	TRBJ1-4	CASSALSATNEKLFF	TGTGCCAGCAGCGCACTTTCCGCAACTAATGAAAAACTGTTTTTT
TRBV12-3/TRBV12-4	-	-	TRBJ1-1	CASSLASGSEAFF	TGTGCCAGCAGTTTGGCGTCGGGGTCTGAAGCTTTCTTT
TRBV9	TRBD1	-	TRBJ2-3	CASSATLWGGTGGTDTQYF	TGTGCCAGCAGCGCGACCCTCTGGGGGGGGACAGGGGGCACAGATACGCAGTATTTT
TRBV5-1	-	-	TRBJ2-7	CASSLSGGSIDEQYF	TGCGCCAGCAGCTTGTCGGGGGGCTCAATCGACGAGCAGTACTTC
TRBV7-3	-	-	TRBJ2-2	CASSEIEDGELFF	TGTGCCAGCAGCGAAATCGAGGACGGGGAGCTGTTTTTT
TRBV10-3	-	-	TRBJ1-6	CAISAATAGARDSPLHF	TGTGCCATCTCGGCCGCGACGGCAGGGGCGCGAGATTCACCCCTCCACTTT
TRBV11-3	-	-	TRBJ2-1	CASSLPGGRANEQFF	TGTGCCAGCAGCTTACCGGGGGGCCGAGCCAATGAGCAGTTCTTC
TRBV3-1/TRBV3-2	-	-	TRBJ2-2	CASSPPRAAFRDFGTGELFF	TGTGCCAGCAGCCCCCCGAGGGCCGCATTCCGAGATTTTGGAACCGGGGAGCTGTTTTTT
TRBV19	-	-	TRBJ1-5	CASSIFSLGSYQPQHF	TGTGCCAGTAGTATATTCTCCTTGGGCAGTTATCAGCCCCAGCATTTT
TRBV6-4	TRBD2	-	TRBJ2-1	CASSESTSGGYAGEQFF	TGTGCCAGCAGTGAATCAACTAGCGGGGGTTACGCGGGTGAGCAGTTCTTC
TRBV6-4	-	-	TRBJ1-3	CASSAGLANGSGNTIYF	TGTGCCAGCAGTGCGGGGTTGGCCAATGGTTCTGGAAACACCATATATTTT
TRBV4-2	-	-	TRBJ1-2	CASSPPKGQGHNYGYTF	TGTGCCAGCAGCCCCCCGAAAGGGCAGGGGCATAACTATGGCTACACCTTC
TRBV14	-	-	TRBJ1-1	CASKAGLNTEAFF	TGTGCCAGCAAAGCGGGTCTGAACACTGAAGCTTTCTTT
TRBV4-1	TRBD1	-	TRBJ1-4	CASMDRDRSNEKLFF	TGCGCCAGCATGGACAGGGATCGATCTAATGAAAAACTGTTTTTT
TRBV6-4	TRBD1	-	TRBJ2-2	CASSETGGAAGELFF	TGTGCCAGCAGTGAGACAGGGGGCGCAGCCGGGGAGCTGTTTTTT
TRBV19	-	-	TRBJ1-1	CASSTSRNTEAFF	TGTGCCAGTAGTACTTCCCGGAACACTGAAGCTTTCTTT
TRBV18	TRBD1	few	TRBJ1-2	CASSVYRDREEGYTF	TGTGCCAGCTCAGTCTACCGGGACAGGGAGGAGGGCTACACCTTC
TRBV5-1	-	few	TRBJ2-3	CASSLVPATSSLDTQYF	TGCGCCAGCAGCTTGGTCCCCGCTACTAGCAGTCTAGATACGCAGTATTTT
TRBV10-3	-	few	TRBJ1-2	CAISESPQNYGYTF	TGTGCCATCAGTGAGTCCCCACAGAACTATGGCTACACCTTC
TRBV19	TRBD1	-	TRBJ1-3	CASSAPGQGGNTIYF	TGTGCCAGTAGTGCCCCTGGACAGGGGGGAAACACCATATATTTT
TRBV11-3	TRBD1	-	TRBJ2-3	CASSRGQGADTQYF	TGTGCCAGCAGCCGGGGACAGGGGGCAGATACGCAGTATTTT
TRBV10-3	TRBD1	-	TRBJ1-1	CAISRTAGQGGEAFF	TGTGCCATCAGTCGCACAGCGGGACAGGGTGGGGAAGCTTTCTTT
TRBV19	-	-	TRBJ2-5	CASSIRQESGTQYF	TGTGCCAGTAGTATCCGACAGGAGTCTGGGACCCAGTACTTC
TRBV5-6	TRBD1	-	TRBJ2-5	CASSLTLTGAYQETQYF	TGTGCCAGCAGCTTGACCCTGACAGGGGCGTACCAAGAGACCCAGTACTTC
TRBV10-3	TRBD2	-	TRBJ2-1	CAISESGLAGGQEQFF	TGTGCCATCAGTGAGTCGGGGCTAGCGGGGGGGCAGGAGCAGTTCTTC
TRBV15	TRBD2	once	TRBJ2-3	CATSRDPGRGTDTQYF	TGTGCCACCAGCAGAGATCCTGGGCGGGGGACAGATACGCAGTATTTT
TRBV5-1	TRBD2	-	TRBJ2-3	CASSLATGLAVRTDTQYF	TGCGCCAGCAGCTTGGCCACTGGACTAGCGGTCCGCACAGATACGCAGTATTTT
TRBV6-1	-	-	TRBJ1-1	CASSETWVGDTEAFF	TGTGCCAGCAGTGAAACGTGGGTAGGGGACACTGAAGCTTTCTTT
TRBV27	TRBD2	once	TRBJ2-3	CASSGTGTTSTDTQYF	TGTGCCAGCAGCGGCACCGGGACTACCTCAACAGATACGCAGTATTTT
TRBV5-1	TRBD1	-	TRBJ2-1	CASRGQGAYNEQFF	TGCGCCAGCAGAGGACAGGGGGCCTACAATGAGCAGTTCTTC
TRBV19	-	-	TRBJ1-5	CASTPGGGDQPQHF	TGTGCCAGTACCCCCGGAGGAGGGGATCAGCCCCAGCATTTT
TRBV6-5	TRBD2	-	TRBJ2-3	CASEDAGGTDTQYF	TGTGCCAGCGAGGATGCGGGGGGCACAGATACGCAGTATTTT